This TCR beta chain was retrieved from a study of blood T cell repertoires in COVID-19 (dated by TCRdb to 2019 to 2021). In the study overall: Samples from collaborators originated in the United States, Italy and Spain and spanned both the acute and convalescent phases of COVID-19. The prospective study material was composed of cDNA or gDNA derived from T cells, B-cell-depleted T cells, or PBMCs. Subjects who had been exposed to COVID-19, were actively infected with it, or had recovered from it provided the deeply sampled blood TCRbeta repertoires that made up the dataset. The repertoires were released in a freely available public database intended as a resource for research on the immune response to SARS-CoV-2. The samples were drawn from two sources: the first 160 participants of the ongoing ImmuneRACE study, and over 950 subjects contributed by 6 global collaborators. Nearly every sample came with metadata listing a de-identified subject ID, COVID-19 status, age in years and sex. Where available, HLA class I and class II types were obtained from metadata supplied by the sample provider rather than from assay-based typing.

The cysteine opens and the phenylalanine closes a CDR3 of 14 amino acids. Here the CDR3 DNA is all that survives: 42 bases in frame from base 1. The CDR1 and CDR2 encoded by the germline V gene (reference sequence) are SGHNT and YYREEE. V drops 4 bases and J drops 5 bases, leaving 13 bases in between. The investigation overall reported the following: Clinical and demographic metadata were provided uncurated, with the amount varying by source and participant.

In Seattle, one collaborating source enrolled patients while the infection was active and tracked those patients longitudinally over the course of disease. The collaborating institutions used their own protocols to collect whole blood in K2EDTA tubes. For TCRbeta analysis, collaborators shipped samples as frozen whole blood, isolated PBMCs, or DNA extracted from either of those sample types. The immunoSEQ Assay, a bias-controlled multiplex PCR, was used to amplify TCRbeta CDR3 regions from genomic DNA. The source study handled its data this way. The number of nucleated cells in each sample was estimated from the amplification of reference gene primers within the assay. To quantify the absolute abundance of each unique TCRbeta CDR3 rearrangement, sequence reads were collapsed and filtered. For each sample, productive Simpson clonality was calculated as the square root of Simpson's diversity index across productive rearrangements. TCRdb's version of the immuneACCESS table is confined to in-frame rearrangements and falls short of the full clone set. An unresolved V gene accounts for under half of the shortfall where checked; the remainder is of unknown origin. That table supplies the V and J calls and clone size; D and trimming were determined from the DNA. The sample includes some 300,000 clones, with roughly 90% observed a single time. The ten largest account for around 0.96% of the sample.

As to this clone: No antigen is known for it. Base qualities are not recorded, but no much larger clone differs from it by a single base.

Material for sequencing was peripheral blood. The TCR was taken from a woman aged 40-49 years with COVID-19, enrolled during active disease. The rearranged chain carries TRBV5-4 and TRBJ2-1, with a weak D call of TRBD1 (5 bases match). The DNA reads as follows: TGTGCCAGCAGCATTGACAGTATCCACAATGAGCAGTTCTTC. Its translation is CASSIDSIHNEQFF.